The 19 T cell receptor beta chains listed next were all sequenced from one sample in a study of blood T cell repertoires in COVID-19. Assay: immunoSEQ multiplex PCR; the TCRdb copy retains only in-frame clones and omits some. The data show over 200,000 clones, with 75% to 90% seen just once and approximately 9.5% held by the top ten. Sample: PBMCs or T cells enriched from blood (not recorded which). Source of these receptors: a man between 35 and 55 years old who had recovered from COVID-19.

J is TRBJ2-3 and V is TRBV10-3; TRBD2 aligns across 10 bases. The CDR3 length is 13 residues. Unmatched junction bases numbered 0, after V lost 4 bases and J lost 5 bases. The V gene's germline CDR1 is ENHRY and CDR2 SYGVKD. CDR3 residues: CAISGTSGDTQYF. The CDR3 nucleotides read TGTGCCATCAGTGGGACTAGCGGAGATACGCAGTATTTT.

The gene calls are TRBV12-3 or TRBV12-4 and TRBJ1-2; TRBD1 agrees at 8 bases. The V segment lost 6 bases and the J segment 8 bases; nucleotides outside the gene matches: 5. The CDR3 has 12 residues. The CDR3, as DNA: TGTGCCAGCAGCTTACAGGGGGAAGGCTACACCTTC. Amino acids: CASSLQGEGYTF.

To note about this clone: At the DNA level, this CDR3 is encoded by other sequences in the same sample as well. CDR3 DNA sequence: TGTGCCAGCAGGGGGACAGGGGGGTATGAAAAACTGTTTTTT. Translating gives CASRGTGGYEKLFF. The rearrangement links TRBV6-5 to TRBJ1-4; 11 bases map to TRBD1. J lost 6 bases, V lost 6 bases, and 3 bases had no gene match. The CDR3 has 14 residues. CDR1 and CDR2 from the germline V gene are MNHEY and SVGAGI.

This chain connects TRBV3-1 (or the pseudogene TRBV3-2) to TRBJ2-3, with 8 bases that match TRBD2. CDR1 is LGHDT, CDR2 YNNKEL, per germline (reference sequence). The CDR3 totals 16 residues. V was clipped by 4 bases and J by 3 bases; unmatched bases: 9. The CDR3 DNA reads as TGTGCCAGCAGCCCCGGCGGGGGGCAGGGAACAGATACGCAGTATTTT. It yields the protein CASSPGGGQGTDTQYF.

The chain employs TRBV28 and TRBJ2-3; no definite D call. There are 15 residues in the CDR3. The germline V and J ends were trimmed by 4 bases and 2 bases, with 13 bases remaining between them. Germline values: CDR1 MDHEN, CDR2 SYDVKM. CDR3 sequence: CASSSPRVVTDTQYF. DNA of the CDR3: TGTGCCAGCAGTTCCCCCCGGGTGGTCACAGATACGCAGTATTTT.

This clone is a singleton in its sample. CDR3 nucleotides: TGTGCCAGCAGTGTCGGGACAGGACGTTTCGCGAACACCGGGGAGCTGTTTTTT. Its protein is CASSVGTGRFANTGELFF. V gene TRBV6-1 combines with J gene TRBJ2-2; 8 nucleotides line up with TRBD1. With 4 bases clipped from V and 0 bases from J, the junction kept 10 bases outside the gene matches. The germline V gene has CDR1 MNHNS and CDR2 SASEGT. The CDR3 length is 18 residues.

CDR3 nucleotide sequence: TGTGCCAGCAGCTTGTCCGGCGGGGGTTGGTACGAGCAGTACTTC. Translating gives CASSLSGGGWYEQYF. V and J are TRBV5-6 and TRBJ2-7; TRBD2 matches 7 bases. In germline, CDR1 is SGHDT, CDR2 YYEEEE. This CDR3 spans 15 amino acids. Trimming cost V 1 base and J 4 bases; bases outside gene matches: 8. Full variable domain (outside the CDR3, taken from reference TRBV5-6 and TRBJ2-7): DAGVTQSPTHLIKTRGQQVTLRCSPKSGHDTVSWYQQALGQGPQFIFQYYEEEERQRGNFPDRFSGHQFPNYSSELNVNALLLGDSALYLCASSLSGGGWYEQYFGPGTRLTVT.

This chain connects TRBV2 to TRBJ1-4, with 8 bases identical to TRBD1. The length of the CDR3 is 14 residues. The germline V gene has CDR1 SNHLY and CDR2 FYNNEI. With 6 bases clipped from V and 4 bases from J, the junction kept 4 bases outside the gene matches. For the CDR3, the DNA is TGTGCCAGCAGGCAGACAGGGGATAATGAAAAACTGTTTTTT. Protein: CASRQTGDNEKLFF. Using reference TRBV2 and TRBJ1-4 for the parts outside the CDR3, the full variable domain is EPEVTQTPSHQVTQMGQEVILRCVPISNHLYFYWYRQILGQKVEFLVSFYNNEISEKSEIFDDQFSVERPDGSNFTLKIRSTKLEDSAMYFCASRQTGDNEKLFFGSGTQLSVL.

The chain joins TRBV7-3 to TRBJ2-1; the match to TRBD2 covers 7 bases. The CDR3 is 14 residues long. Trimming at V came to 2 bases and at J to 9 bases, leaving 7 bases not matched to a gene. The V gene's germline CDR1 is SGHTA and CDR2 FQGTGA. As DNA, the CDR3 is TGTGCCAGCAGCTTAGGTTCGGGGGGACTTGAGCAGTTCTTC. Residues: CASSLGSGGLEQFF.

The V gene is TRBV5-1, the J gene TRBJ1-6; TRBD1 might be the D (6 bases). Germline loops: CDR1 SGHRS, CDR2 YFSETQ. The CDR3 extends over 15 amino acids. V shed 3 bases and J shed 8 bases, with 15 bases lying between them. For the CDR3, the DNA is TGCGCCAGCAGCTCTCGGGACAACCTATATTCACCCCTCCACTTT. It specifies CASSSRDNLYSPLHF.

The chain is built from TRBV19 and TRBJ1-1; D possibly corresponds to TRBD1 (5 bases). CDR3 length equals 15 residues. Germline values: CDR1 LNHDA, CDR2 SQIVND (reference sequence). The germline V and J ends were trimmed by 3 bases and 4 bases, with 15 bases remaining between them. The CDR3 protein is CASSINGQVGTEAFF. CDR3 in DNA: TGTGCCAGTAGTATCAACGGACAAGTTGGCACTGAAGCTTTCTTT.

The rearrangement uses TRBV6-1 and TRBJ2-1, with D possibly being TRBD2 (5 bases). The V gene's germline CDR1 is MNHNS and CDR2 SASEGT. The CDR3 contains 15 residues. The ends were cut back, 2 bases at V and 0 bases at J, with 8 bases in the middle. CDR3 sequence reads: CASSEMGSSYNEQFF. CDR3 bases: TGTGCCAGCAGTGAAATGGGGAGCTCCTACAATGAGCAGTTCTTC.

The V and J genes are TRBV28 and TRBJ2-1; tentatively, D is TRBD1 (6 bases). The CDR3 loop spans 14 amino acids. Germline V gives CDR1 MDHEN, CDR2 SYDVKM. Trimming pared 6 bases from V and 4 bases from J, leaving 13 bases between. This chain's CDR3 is CASSLGQSYNEQFF. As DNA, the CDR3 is TGTGCCAGCAGCCTCGGACAGAGTTACAATGAGCAGTTCTTC.

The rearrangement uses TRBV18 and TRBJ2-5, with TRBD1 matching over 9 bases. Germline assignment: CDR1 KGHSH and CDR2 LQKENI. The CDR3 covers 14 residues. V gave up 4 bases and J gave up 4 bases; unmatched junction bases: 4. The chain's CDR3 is CASSQSTGGETQYF. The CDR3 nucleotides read TGTGCCAGCTCACAATCGACAGGGGGAGAGACCCAGTACTTC.

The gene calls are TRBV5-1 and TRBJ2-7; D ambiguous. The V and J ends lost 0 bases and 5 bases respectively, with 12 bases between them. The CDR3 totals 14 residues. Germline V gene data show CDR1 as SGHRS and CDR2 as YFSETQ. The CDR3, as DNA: TGCGCCAGCAGCTTGGGACCGAACGAGGACGAGCAGTACTTC. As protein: CASSLGPNEDEQYF.

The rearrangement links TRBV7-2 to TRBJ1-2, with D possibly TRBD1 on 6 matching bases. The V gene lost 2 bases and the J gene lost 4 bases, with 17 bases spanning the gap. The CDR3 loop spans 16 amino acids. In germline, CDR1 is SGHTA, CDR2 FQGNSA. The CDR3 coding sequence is TGTGCCAGCAGCTTACCTGGCTTTGGGGGCATCTATGGCTACACCTTC. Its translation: CASSLPGFGGIYGYTF.

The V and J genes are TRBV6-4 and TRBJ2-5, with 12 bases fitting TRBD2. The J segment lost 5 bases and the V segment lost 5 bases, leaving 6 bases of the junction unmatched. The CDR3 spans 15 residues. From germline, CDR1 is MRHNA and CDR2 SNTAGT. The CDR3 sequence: CASSYLAGGRETQYF. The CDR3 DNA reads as TGTGCCAGCAGTTACCTAGCGGGGGGGCGCGAGACCCAGTACTTC.

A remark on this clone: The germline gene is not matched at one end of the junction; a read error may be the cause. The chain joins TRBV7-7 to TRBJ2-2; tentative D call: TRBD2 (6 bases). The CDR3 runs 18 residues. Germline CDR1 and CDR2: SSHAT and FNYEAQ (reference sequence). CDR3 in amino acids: CASSLAPVGGLDTGELFF. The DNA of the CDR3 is TGTGCTAGCAGCTTAGCCCCAGTGGGGGGTCTGGACACCGGGGAGCTGTTTTTT.

CDR3 nucleotides: TGTGCCAGCAGCTTGGCAACTAGCGGGAAAAAAGAGCAGTACTTC. This sequence encodes CASSLATSGKKEQYF. The chain carries TRBV5-4 and TRBJ2-7; 10 positions agree with TRBD2. V was clipped by 0 bases and J by 7 bases; unmatched bases: 7. Germline lookup yields CDR1 SGHNT and CDR2 YYREEE (reference sequence). The CDR3 extends over 15 amino acids.